These 2 T cell receptor beta chains originate from one sample sequenced in a study of lymphopenia after photon versus proton radiotherapy. TCRdb keeps only in-frame clones here, not all; method: immunoSEQ multiplex PCR. The table includes about 83,000 clones, around 83% detected once. The sample consisted of peripheral blood, taken from a patient treated with proton-based radiotherapy. The origin of the receptors is a man in his 60s with pancreatic cancer.

The V and J genes are TRBV18 and TRBJ1-2; 10 bases fit TRBD1. J gave up 8 bases and V 1 base, and 7 bases lay outside the gene matches. The CDR3 length is 15 residues. CDR1 KGHSH and CDR2 LQKENI come from the germline V gene. The CDR3 sequence is CASSPLGTGARGYTF. The DNA of the CDR3 is TGTGCCAGCTCACCACTAGGGACAGGGGCGCGGGGCTACACCTTC.

This clone has just a few counts. This chain connects TRBV30 to TRBJ1-2; maybe TRBD1 (6 bases). The germline V gene encodes CDR1 GTSNPN and CDR2 SVGIG (reference sequence). The length of the CDR3 is 15 residues. Trimming took off 5 bases at V and 0 bases at J, with 16 bases between the two ends. In DNA form, the CDR3 reads TGTGCCTGGGTCACACCGGGGGACACTAACTATGGCTACACCTTC. Translation gives CAWVTPGDTNYGYTF.